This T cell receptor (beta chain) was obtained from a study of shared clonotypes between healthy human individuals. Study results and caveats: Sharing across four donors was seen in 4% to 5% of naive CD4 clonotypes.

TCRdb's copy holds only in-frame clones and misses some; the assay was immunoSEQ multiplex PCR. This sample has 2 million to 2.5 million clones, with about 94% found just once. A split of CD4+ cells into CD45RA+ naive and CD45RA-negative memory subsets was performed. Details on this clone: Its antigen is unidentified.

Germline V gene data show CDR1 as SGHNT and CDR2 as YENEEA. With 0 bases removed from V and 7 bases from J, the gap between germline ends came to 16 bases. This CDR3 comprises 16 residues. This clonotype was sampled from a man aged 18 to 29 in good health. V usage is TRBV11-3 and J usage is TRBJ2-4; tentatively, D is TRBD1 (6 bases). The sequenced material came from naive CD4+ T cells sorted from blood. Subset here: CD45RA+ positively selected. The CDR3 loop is CASSLDTAGVGNIQYF. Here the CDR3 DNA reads TGTGCCAGCAGCTTAGATACGGCAGGGGTAGGGAACATTCAGTACTTC. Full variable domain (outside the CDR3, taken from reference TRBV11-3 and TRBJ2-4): EAGVVQSPRYKIIEKKQPVAFWCNPISGHNTLYWYLQNLGQGPELLIRYENEEAVDDSQLPKDRFSAERLKGVDSTLKIQPAELGDSAVYLCASSLDTAGVGNIQYFGAGTRLSVL.